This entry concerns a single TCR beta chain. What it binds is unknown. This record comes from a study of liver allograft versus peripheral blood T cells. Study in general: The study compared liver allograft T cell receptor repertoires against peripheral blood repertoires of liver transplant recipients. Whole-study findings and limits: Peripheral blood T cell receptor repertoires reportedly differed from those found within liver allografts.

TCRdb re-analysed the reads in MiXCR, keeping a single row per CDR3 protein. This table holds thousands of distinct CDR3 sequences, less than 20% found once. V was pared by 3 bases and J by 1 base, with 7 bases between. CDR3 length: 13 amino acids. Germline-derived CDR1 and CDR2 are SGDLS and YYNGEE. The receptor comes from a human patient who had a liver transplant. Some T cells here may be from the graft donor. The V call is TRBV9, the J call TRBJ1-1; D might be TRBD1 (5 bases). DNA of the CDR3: TGTGCCAGCAGCGCCGGGGGGAACACTGAAGCTTTCTTT. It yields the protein CASSAGGNTEAFF. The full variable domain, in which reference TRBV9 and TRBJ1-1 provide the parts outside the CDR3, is DSGVTQTPKHLITATGQRVTLRCSPRSGDLSVYWYQQSLDQGLQFLIQYYNGEERAKGNILERFSAQQFPDLHSELNLSSLELGDSALYFCASSAGGNTEAFFGQGTRLTVV.